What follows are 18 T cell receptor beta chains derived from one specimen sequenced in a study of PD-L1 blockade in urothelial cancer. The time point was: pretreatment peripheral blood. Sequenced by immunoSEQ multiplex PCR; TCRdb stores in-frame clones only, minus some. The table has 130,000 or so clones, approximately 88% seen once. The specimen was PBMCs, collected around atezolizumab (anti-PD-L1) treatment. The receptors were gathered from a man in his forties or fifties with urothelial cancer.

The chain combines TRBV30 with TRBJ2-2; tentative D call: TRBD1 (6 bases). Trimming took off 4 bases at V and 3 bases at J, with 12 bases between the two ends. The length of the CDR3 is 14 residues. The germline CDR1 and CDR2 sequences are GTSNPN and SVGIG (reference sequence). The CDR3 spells CAWNRGTYTGELFF. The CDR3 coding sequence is TGTGCCTGGAATAGGGGGACCTACACCGGGGAGCTGTTTTTT.

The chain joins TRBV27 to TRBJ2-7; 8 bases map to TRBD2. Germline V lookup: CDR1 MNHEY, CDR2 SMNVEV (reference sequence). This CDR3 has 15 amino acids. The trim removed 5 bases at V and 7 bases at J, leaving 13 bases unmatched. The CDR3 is CASSIQPAGAGEQYF. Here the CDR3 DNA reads TGTGCCAGCAGTATCCAACCAGCGGGAGCTGGTGAGCAGTACTTC.

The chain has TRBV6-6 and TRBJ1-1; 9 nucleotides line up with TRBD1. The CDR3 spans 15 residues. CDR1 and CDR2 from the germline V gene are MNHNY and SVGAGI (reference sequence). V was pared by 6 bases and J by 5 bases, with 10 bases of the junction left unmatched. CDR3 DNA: TGTGCCAGCAGCCTACTACAGGGGGCATGGACTGAAGCTTTCTTT. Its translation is CASSLLQGAWTEAFF.

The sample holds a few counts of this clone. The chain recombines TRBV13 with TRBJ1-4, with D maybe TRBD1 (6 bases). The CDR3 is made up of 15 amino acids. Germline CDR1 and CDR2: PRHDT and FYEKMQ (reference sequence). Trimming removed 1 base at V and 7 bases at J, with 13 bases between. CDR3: CASSLEQGGSEKLFF. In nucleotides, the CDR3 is TGTGCCAGCAGCTTAGAACAGGGAGGGAGTGAAAAACTGTTTTTT. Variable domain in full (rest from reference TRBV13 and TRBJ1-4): AAGVIQSPRHLIKEKRETATLKCYPIPRHDTVYWYQQGPGQDPQFLISFYEKMQSDKGSIPDRFSAQQFSDYHSELNMSSLELGDSALYFCASSLEQGGSEKLFFGSGTQLSVL.

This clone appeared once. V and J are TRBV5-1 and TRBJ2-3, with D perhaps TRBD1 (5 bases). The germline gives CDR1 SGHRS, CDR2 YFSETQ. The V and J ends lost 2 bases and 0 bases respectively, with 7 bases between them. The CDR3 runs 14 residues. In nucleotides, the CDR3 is TGCGCCAGCAGCTTACAGGTTAGCACAGATACGCAGTATTTT. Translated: CASSLQVSTDTQYF.

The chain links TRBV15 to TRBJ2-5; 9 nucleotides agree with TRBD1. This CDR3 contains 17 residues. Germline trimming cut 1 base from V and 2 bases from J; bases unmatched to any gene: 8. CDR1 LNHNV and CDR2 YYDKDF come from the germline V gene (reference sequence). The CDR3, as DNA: TGTGCCACCAGCAGAGTAGGGGGACAGGGCACTCAAGAGACCCAGTACTTC. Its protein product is CATSRVGGQGTQETQYF.

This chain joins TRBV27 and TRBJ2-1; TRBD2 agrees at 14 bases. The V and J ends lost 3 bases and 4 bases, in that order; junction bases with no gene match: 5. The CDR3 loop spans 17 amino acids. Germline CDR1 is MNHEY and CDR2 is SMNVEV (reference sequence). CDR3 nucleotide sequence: TGTGCCAGCAGTTTTAGACTAGCGGGAGGGCCGTACAATGAGCAGTTCTTC. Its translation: CASSFRLAGGPYNEQFF.

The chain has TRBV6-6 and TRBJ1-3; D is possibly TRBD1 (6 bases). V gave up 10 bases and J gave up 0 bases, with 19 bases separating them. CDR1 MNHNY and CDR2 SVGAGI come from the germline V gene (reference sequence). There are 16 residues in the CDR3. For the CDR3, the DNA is TGTGCCACCCTACGGGGCTTGACAGGCTCTGGAAACACCATATATTTT. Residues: CATLRGLTGSGNTIYF.

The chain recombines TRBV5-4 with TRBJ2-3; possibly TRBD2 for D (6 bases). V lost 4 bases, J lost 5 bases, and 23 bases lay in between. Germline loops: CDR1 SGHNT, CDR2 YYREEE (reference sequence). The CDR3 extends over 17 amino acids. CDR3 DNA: TGTGCCAGCAGCGACTTTTGGGGGGAGAGAGGGCAAGATACGCAGTATTTT. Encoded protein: CASSDFWGERGQDTQYF.

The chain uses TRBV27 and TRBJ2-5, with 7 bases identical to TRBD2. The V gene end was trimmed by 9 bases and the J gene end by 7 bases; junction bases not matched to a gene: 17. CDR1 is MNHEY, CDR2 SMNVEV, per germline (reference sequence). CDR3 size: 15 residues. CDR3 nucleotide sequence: TGTGCCAGTGTTGCTAGCGGAGCCTTCCTAGGGACCCAGTACTTC. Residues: CASVASGAFLGTQYF.

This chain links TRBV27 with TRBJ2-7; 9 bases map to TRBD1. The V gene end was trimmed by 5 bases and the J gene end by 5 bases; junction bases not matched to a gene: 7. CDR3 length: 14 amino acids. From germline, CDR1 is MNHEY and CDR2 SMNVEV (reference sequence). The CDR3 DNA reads TGTGCCAGCAGTCACCTGGGACAGGGCAACGAGCAGTACTTC. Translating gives CASSHLGQGNEQYF.

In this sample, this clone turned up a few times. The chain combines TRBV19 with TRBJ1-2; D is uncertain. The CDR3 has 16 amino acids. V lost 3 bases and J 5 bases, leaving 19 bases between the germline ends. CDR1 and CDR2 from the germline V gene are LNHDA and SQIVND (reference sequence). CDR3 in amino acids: CASSMVPDASGYGYTF. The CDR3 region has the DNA TGTGCCAGTAGTATGGTCCCCGACGCCTCGGGGTATGGCTACACCTTC.

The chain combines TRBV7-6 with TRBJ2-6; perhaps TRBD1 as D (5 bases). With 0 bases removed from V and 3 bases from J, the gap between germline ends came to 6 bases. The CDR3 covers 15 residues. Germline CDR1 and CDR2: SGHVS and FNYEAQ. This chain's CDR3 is CASSLAGDGANVLTF. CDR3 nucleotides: TGTGCCAGCAGCTTAGCAGGGGATGGGGCCAACGTCCTGACTTTC.

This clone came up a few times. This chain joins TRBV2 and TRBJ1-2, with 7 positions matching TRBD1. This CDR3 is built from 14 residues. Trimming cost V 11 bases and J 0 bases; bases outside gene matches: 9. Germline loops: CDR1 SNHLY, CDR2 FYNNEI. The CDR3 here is CARSLGTANYGYTF. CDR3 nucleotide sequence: TGTGCCCGATCCCTAGGGACAGCTAACTATGGCTACACCTTC.

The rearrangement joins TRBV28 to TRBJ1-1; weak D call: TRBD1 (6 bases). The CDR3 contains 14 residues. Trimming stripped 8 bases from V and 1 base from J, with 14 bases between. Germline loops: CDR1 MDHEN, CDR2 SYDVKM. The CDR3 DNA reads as TGTGCCAGCTCGGGGGGGGGCCCGAACACTGAAGCTTTCTTT. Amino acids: CASSGGGPNTEAFF.

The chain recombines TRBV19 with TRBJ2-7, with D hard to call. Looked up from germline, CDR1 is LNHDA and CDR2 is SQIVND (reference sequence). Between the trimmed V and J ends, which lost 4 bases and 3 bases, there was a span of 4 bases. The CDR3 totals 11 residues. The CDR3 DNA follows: TGTGCCAGTAGTACCCACTACGAGCAGTACTTC. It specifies CASSTHYEQYF.

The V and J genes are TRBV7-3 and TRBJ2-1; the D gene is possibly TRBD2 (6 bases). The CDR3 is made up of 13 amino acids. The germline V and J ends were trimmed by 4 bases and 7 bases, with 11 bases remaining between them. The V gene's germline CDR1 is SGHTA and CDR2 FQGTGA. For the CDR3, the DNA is TGTGCCAGCAGCTCCACCCTAGCGAATGAGCAGTTCTTC. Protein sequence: CASSSTLANEQFF.

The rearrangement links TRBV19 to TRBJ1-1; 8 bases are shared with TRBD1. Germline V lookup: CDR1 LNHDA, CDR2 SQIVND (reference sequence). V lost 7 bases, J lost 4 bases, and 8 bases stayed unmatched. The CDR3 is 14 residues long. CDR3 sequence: CASTKDRVITEAFF. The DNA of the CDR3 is TGTGCCAGTACCAAGGACAGGGTTATCACTGAAGCTTTCTTT.